These 29 T cell receptor beta chains share one sample of origin, sequenced in a study of cytomegalovirus exposure and HLA in healthy donors. Measured with immunoSEQ multiplex PCR; TCRdb has only the in-frame clones, and not every one. The sample lists around 140,000 clones; around nine tenths were seen once. Sequencing input: PBMCs. These receptors were collected from a man aged 18 to 35 in good health and CMV-seropositive.

V gene TRBV6-1 combines with J gene TRBJ1-4; TRBD1 aligns across 8 bases. The CDR3 extends over 14 amino acids. Germline V gives CDR1 MNHNS, CDR2 SASEGT. Losses at the gene ends were 10 bases for V and 2 bases for J; bases not matched to a gene: 6. CDR3 sequence reads: CATGQGGTNEKLFF. CDR3 DNA sequence: TGTGCCACCGGACAGGGTGGGACTAATGAAAAACTGTTTTTT.

This rearrangement joins TRBV5-4 to TRBJ2-1; 8 bases line up with TRBD1. V trimming: 4 bases; J trimming: 4 bases; junction bases outside the gene matches: 7. The CDR3 runs 15 residues. Germline values: CDR1 SGHNT, CDR2 YYREEE (reference sequence). CDR3 DNA: TGTGCCAGCAGCGACGGACAGGGTATTTACAATGAGCAGTTCTTC. This sequence encodes CASSDGQGIYNEQFF.

The chain uses TRBV5-4 and TRBJ2-2, with TRBD2 identical over 15 bases. The J segment lost 0 bases and the V segment lost 4 bases, leaving 4 bases of the junction unmatched. CDR1 and CDR2 (germline): SGHNT, YYREEE (reference sequence). The CDR3 spans 18 residues. The CDR3 coding sequence is TGTGCCAGCAGCACCGGACTAGCGGGAGGGGCGAACACCGGGGAGCTGTTTTTT. This encodes CASSTGLAGGANTGELFF.

The chain combines TRBV5-5 with TRBJ1-2; 7 nucleotides align to TRBD1. V was clipped by 4 bases and J by 4 bases; unmatched bases: 10. This CDR3 region has 15 residues. The germline V gene has CDR1 SGHKS and CDR2 YYEKEE (reference sequence). In DNA form, the CDR3 reads TGTGCCAGCAGCCCTGGGACAGCCTTATCCTATGGCTACACCTTC. Translated, it gives CASSPGTALSYGYTF.

This rearrangement joins TRBV7-9 to TRBJ1-5; D perhaps matches TRBD1 (6 bases). This CDR3 is 16 amino acids long. Germline V gene data show CDR1 as SEHNR and CDR2 as FQNEAQ (reference sequence). With 1 base removed from V and 4 bases from J, the gap between germline ends came to 14 bases. The CDR3 loop is CASSLVVGDKNQPQHF. CDR3 coding DNA: TGTGCCAGCAGCTTAGTAGTGGGGGACAAGAATCAGCCCCAGCATTTT.

V is TRBV28 and J is TRBJ2-1; 10 bases are a match to TRBD2. The V and J ends lost 7 bases and 3 bases, in that order; junction bases with no gene match: 18. The CDR3 is made up of 19 amino acids. The germline gives CDR1 MDHEN, CDR2 SYDVKM. The CDR3 is CASNMVIPRTSGIYNEQFF. CDR3 DNA: TGTGCCAGCAACATGGTCATCCCCCGGACTAGCGGTATCTACAATGAGCAGTTCTTC.

The J gene is TRBJ1-3, the V gene TRBV7-3; maybe TRBD1 (6 bases). Trimming cost V 5 bases and J 0 bases, with 14 bases left between them. This CDR3 is 16 amino acids long. Germline lookup yields CDR1 SGHTA and CDR2 FQGTGA. This CDR3 is CASSTGTSFSGNTIYF. DNA for the CDR3: TGTGCCAGCAGCACCGGGACATCCTTCTCTGGAAACACCATATATTTT.

The chain has TRBV5-4 and TRBJ2-3, with D possibly matching TRBD2 (6 bases). Germline CDR1 and CDR2: SGHNT and YYREEE (reference sequence). This CDR3 is built from 14 residues. V was pared by 1 base and J by 3 bases, with 9 bases between. The DNA of the CDR3 is TGTGCCAGCAGCTTGACTAGCAGTACAGATACGCAGTATTTT. Translation: CASSLTSSTDTQYF.

The V and J genes are TRBV5-1 and TRBJ1-5, with 10 bases fitting TRBD1. The CDR3 contains 18 residues. The ends lost 7 bases at V and 3 bases at J; junction bases unmatched: 16. The germline CDR1 and CDR2 sequences are SGHRS and YFSETQ. CDR3 protein: CASALPGQGPPFNQPQHF. CDR3 nucleotides: TGCGCCAGCGCATTGCCGGGACAGGGGCCGCCCTTCAATCAGCCCCAGCATTTT.

The chain carries TRBV7-8 and TRBJ1-1; D is uncertain. The CDR3 is 13 amino acids. V gave up 2 bases and J gave up 1 base, with 5 bases separating them. Germline CDR1 is SGHVS and CDR2 is FQNEAQ. The CDR3 nucleotides are TGTGCCAGCAGCTTACGAGAGAACACTGAAGCTTTCTTT. Residues: CASSLRENTEAFF. Using reference TRBV7-8 and TRBJ1-1 for the parts outside the CDR3, the full variable domain is GAGVSQSPRYKVAKRGQDVALRCDPISGHVSLFWYQQALGQGPEFLTYFQNEAQLDKSGLPSDRFFAERPEGSVSTLKIQRTQQEDSAVYLCASSLRENTEAFFGQGTRLTVV.

With regard to this clone: The identical CDR3 is also encoded by other nucleotide sequences in the sample. This chain uses TRBV28 with TRBJ2-1; D is uncertain. The V gene's germline CDR1 is MDHEN and CDR2 SYDVKM. The CDR3 consists of 12 residues. Deletions cut 5 bases from V and 1 base from J, with 3 bases between. CDR3 bases: TGTGCCAGCAGTCTTTCCTACAATGAGCAGTTCTTC. Amino acids: CASSLSYNEQFF.

V gene TRBV11-3 combines with J gene TRBJ1-4, with TRBD1 identical over 7 bases. V was clipped by 8 bases and J by 3 bases; unmatched bases: 6. The CDR3 contains 14 residues. Per germline, CDR1 SGHNT and CDR2 YENEEA. Here the CDR3 DNA reads TGTGCCAGCTCCAGGGGGGCGGCTAATGAAAAACTGTTTTTT. Translation gives CASSRGAANEKLFF.

The CDR3 region is CASSFFRGQRELFF. The CDR3 DNA follows: TGTGCCAGCAGCTTTTTCAGGGGGCAACGGGAGCTGTTTTTT. V and J are TRBV5-4 and TRBJ2-2; the match to TRBD1 covers 8 bases. V was pared by 2 bases and J by 9 bases, with 6 bases of the junction left unmatched. The CDR3 loop spans 14 amino acids. In germline, CDR1 is SGHNT, CDR2 YYREEE (reference sequence).

V and J are TRBV14 and TRBJ2-7, with TRBD1 matching 7 bases. The germline CDR1 and CDR2 sequences are SGHDN and FVKESK. The CDR3 is 14 residues long. The V gene end was trimmed by 1 base and the J gene end by 3 bases; junction bases not matched to a gene: 3. CDR3 in amino acids: CASSQGTGSYEQYF. In DNA form, the CDR3 reads TGTGCCAGCAGCCAAGGGACAGGTAGCTACGAGCAGTACTTC.

The chain has TRBV10-2 and TRBJ2-3, with TRBD1 identical over 8 bases. The J segment lost 5 bases and the V segment lost 11 bases, leaving 15 bases of the junction unmatched. The V gene's germline CDR1 is WSHSY and CDR2 SAAADI. There are 15 residues in the CDR3. Written as DNA, the CDR3 is TGCGCCCGGTTACTCCTCAGGGGGCCGGGAGATACGCAGTATTTT. This encodes CARLLLRGPGDTQYF.

This rearrangement joins TRBV7-9 to TRBJ2-7, with D maybe TRBD1 (6 bases). Germline CDR1 SEHNR, CDR2 FQNEAQ (reference sequence). The ends were cut back, 4 bases at V and 6 bases at J, with 19 bases in the middle. CDR3 length: 15 amino acids. The DNA for the CDR3 is TGTGCCAGCAGCTCTAGTAGGGGACATTCTTTCGAGCAGTACTTC. Its protein product is CASSSSRGHSFEQYF.

The chain links TRBV18 to TRBJ2-3, with 9 positions matching TRBD2. J lost 4 bases, V lost 0 bases, and 5 bases had no gene match. From germline, CDR1 is KGHSH and CDR2 LQKENI. This CDR3 is built from 16 residues. The CDR3 bases are TGTGCCAGCTCACCACCCGGCGGGAGGGCCCCAGATACGCAGTATTTT. Protein product: CASSPPGGRAPDTQYF.

J is TRBJ1-3 and V is TRBV10-3; D might be TRBD1 (6 bases). Trimming stripped 3 bases from V and 0 bases from J, with 15 bases between. CDR3 length: 17 residues. In germline, CDR1 is ENHRY, CDR2 SYGVKD. The chain's CDR3 is CAISEGGVPSSGNTIYF. The CDR3 bases are TGTGCCATCAGTGAAGGGGGGGTCCCTAGCTCTGGAAACACCATATATTTT.

The V call is TRBV7-2, the J call TRBJ1-5, with 7 bases lining up with TRBD1. V gave up 4 bases and J gave up 1 base; unmatched junction bases: 4. The CDR3 extends over 15 amino acids. Germline V gene sequence: CDR1 SGHTA, CDR2 FQGNSA. The DNA for the CDR3 is TGTGCCAGCAGCTACGCGACAGGGAGCAATCAGCCCCAGCATTTT. It codes for CASSYATGSNQPQHF.

V gene TRBV6-1 combines with J gene TRBJ2-5; D is perhaps TRBD2 (5 bases). The germline V and J ends were trimmed by 4 bases and 1 base, with 16 bases remaining between them. The CDR3 extends over 16 amino acids. The germline CDR1 and CDR2 sequences are MNHNS and SASEGT. The CDR3 sequence: CASSVQTTGGQETQYF. Written as DNA, the CDR3 is TGTGCCAGCAGTGTACAGACTACCGGAGGCCAAGAGACCCAGTACTTC.

The gene calls are TRBV2 and TRBJ2-3, with 8 bases aligning to TRBD1. Germline loops: CDR1 SNHLY, CDR2 FYNNEI. This CDR3 comprises 14 residues. The ends lost 6 bases at V and 5 bases at J; junction bases unmatched: 7. The CDR3 here is CASRYTGGGDTQYF. DNA for the CDR3: TGTGCCAGCAGATATACAGGGGGAGGAGATACGCAGTATTTT.

This clone appeared once. The J gene is TRBJ2-4, the V gene TRBV5-5, with D hard to call. The CDR3 spans 14 residues. The V gene lost 1 base and the J gene lost 7 bases, with 12 bases spanning the gap. Germline loops: CDR1 SGHKS, CDR2 YYEKEE (reference sequence). The CDR3 reads CASSLLPEANIQYF. The CDR3 region has the DNA TGTGCCAGCAGCTTGCTGCCAGAAGCGAACATTCAGTACTTC.

The chain links TRBV30 to TRBJ1-1; D is undetermined. Trimming removed 5 bases at V and 1 base at J, with 8 bases between. CDR3 length: 12 amino acids. The germline CDR1 and CDR2 sequences are GTSNPN and SVGIG (reference sequence). The CDR3 loop reads CAWSTENTEAFF. The DNA of the CDR3 is TGTGCCTGGTCTACAGAGAACACTGAAGCTTTCTTT.

This clone was found a few times. Additional DNA sequences in this sample encode the identical CDR3. The J gene is TRBJ2-6, the V gene TRBV6-4, with D maybe TRBD2 (6 bases). CDR1 is MRHNA, CDR2 SNTAGT, per germline. Trimming cost V 6 bases and J 0 bases, with 9 bases left between them. The CDR3 length is 15 residues. CDR3 DNA: TGTGCCAGCAGCCCCGGGGGCTCTGGGGCCAACGTCCTGACTTTC. It yields the protein CASSPGGSGANVLTF.

This clone was seen a few times. This chain links TRBV9 with TRBJ1-5, with 7 bases matching TRBD1. Germline V gene lookup returns CDR1 SGDLS and CDR2 YYNGEE. The V and J ends lost 4 bases and 6 bases, in that order; junction bases with no gene match: 10. The length of the CDR3 is 15 residues. The CDR3 here is CASSPGGIGGQPQHF. CDR3 DNA sequence: TGTGCCAGCAGCCCAGGGGGAATAGGGGGTCAGCCCCAGCATTTT.

This chain uses TRBV5-4 with TRBJ2-3; D possibly corresponds to TRBD2 (5 bases). Looked up from germline, CDR1 is SGHNT and CDR2 is YYREEE (reference sequence). The V end lost 0 bases, the J end lost 5 bases, and 13 bases lay between the germline ends. The CDR3 covers 15 residues. CDR3 residues: CASSLAGLERDTQYF. The CDR3 nucleotides read TGTGCCAGCAGCTTGGCAGGACTGGAGCGAGATACGCAGTATTTT. Using reference TRBV5-4 and TRBJ2-3 for the parts outside the CDR3, the full variable domain is ETGVTQSPTHLIKTRGQQVTLRCSSQSGHNTVSWYQQALGQGPQFIFQYYREEENGRGNFPPRFSGLQFPNYSSELNVNALELDDSALYLCASSLAGLERDTQYFGPGTRLTVL.

The chain couples TRBV21-1 to TRBJ2-7; TRBD2 is taken as the D call from the table, unchecked against the DNA. TRBV21-1 is given as a pseudogene. The CDR3 has 14 residues. This CDR3 reads CASSNTGTSGLEYF. The CDR3 nucleotides are TGTGCCAGCAGCAACACCGGGACTAGCGGATTGGAGTACTTC.

This clone was seen a single time. The chain carries TRBV28 and TRBJ2-1; D is perhaps TRBD1 (5 bases). The ends were cut back, 7 bases at V and 6 bases at J, with 10 bases in the middle. This CDR3 has 12 amino acids. The germline V gene has CDR1 MDHEN and CDR2 SYDVKM. The chain's CDR3 is CASTPGFNEQFF. The CDR3 DNA is TGTGCCAGCACTCCAGGGTTCAATGAGCAGTTCTTC.

V is TRBV5-6 and J is TRBJ2-5; D remains unclear. Germline CDR1 is SGHDT and CDR2 is YYEEEE. V was shortened by 0 bases and J by 4 bases, with 10 bases between the two germline ends. CDR3 length: 14 residues. CDR3 in DNA: TGTGCCAGCAGCTTGGTTGCTAGAATAGAGACCCAGTACTTC. This encodes CASSLVARIETQYF.